These T cell receptor beta chains were read from a single sample in a study of a mutant IDH1 vaccine in newly diagnosed glioma. These receptors have no identified antigens. The repertoire was sequenced with immunoSEQ multiplex PCR; TCRdb's copy has only in-frame clones and lacks some. The data show about 64,000 clones, 70% to 85% seen once. The input for sequencing was PBMCs, taken from a glioma patient whose treatment included an IDH1 peptide vaccine. The origin of the receptors is a woman aged 45-65 years with glioma. Each CDR3 is given with its conserved first and last residue. A D gene is named only where the DNA matches it firmly. Size is stated for part of the rows, as once, few or many counts, or as a class when the clone is expanded.

v_call: TRBV6-5
d_call: TRBD1
clone_size: -
j_call: TRBJ1-5
cdr3_nt: TGTGCCAGCAGTTACTGCCGACAGGGGTTAGACCAGCCCCAGCATTTT
cdr3_aa: CASSYCRQGLDQPQHF

v_call: TRBV27
d_call: TRBD2
clone_size: once
j_call: TRBJ2-2
cdr3_nt: TGTGCCAGCAGTTCACGACTAGCGGTTAACACCGGGGAGCTGTTTTTT
cdr3_aa: CASSSRLAVNTGELFF

v_call: TRBV6-1
d_call: -
clone_size: once
j_call: TRBJ1-1
cdr3_nt: TGTGCCAGCAAAACATTAGTGGACTTCCCGACGCAGGTTTTCTTT
cdr3_aa: CASKTLVDFPTQVFF

v_call: TRBV27
d_call: -
clone_size: -
j_call: TRBJ1-2
cdr3_nt: TGTGCCAGCAGTTTGAGACGAGGGTATGGCTACACCTTC
cdr3_aa: CASSLRRGYGYTF

v_call: TRBV5-1
d_call: TRBD1
clone_size: -
j_call: TRBJ1-1
cdr3_nt: TGCGCCAGCAGTCGAGTATCCGGACAGGGTGTGGGGTTCACTGAAGCTTTCTTT
cdr3_aa: CASSRVSGQGVGFTEAFF

v_call: TRBV4-1
d_call: TRBD1
clone_size: -
j_call: TRBJ1-1
cdr3_nt: TGCGCCAGCAGCCAAGAGCCTCAGGGGGCAACTGAAGCTTTCTTT
cdr3_aa: CASSQEPQGATEAFF

v_call: TRBV7-3
d_call: -
clone_size: -
j_call: TRBJ1-1
cdr3_nt: TGTGCCAGCAGCTCCCTGTTGGGGATGAACACTGAAGCTTTCTTT
cdr3_aa: CASSSLLGMNTEAFF

v_call: TRBV20-1
d_call: -
clone_size: -
j_call: TRBJ2-1
cdr3_nt: TGCAGTGCTAAGGGCGTTGAGGAGCAGTTCTTC
cdr3_aa: CSAKGVEEQFF

v_call: TRBV29-1
d_call: TRBD2
clone_size: -
j_call: TRBJ2-3
cdr3_nt: TGCGGCTGTCAGTGGGCGGGGGGGCGGTCAGATACGCAGTATTTT
cdr3_aa: CGCQWAGGRSDTQYF

v_call: TRBV6-5
d_call: -
clone_size: -
j_call: TRBJ1-5
cdr3_nt: TGTGCCAGCAGCCAAATGAATAGCAATCAGCCCCAGCATTTT
cdr3_aa: CASSQMNSNQPQHF

v_call: TRBV19
d_call: -
clone_size: -
j_call: TRBJ1-3
cdr3_nt: TGTGCCAGTAGTACCCCGGGGCAGGGGCGCGGAAACACCATATATTTT
cdr3_aa: CASSTPGQGRGNTIYF

v_call: TRBV7-2
d_call: -
clone_size: -
j_call: TRBJ1-1
cdr3_nt: TGTGCCAGCAGCTTAGGAGGAAGGCACACTGAAGCTTTCTTT
cdr3_aa: CASSLGGRHTEAFF

v_call: TRBV18
d_call: -
clone_size: -
j_call: TRBJ1-6
cdr3_nt: TGTGCCAGCTCACCGCGCCTGACAAATTCACCCCTCCACTTT
cdr3_aa: CASSPRLTNSPLHF

v_call: TRBV6-5
d_call: -
clone_size: -
j_call: TRBJ2-6
cdr3_nt: TGTGCCAGCAGCGGACTCCTCTCTGGGGCCAACGTCCTGACTTTC
cdr3_aa: CASSGLLSGANVLTF

v_call: TRBV7-2
d_call: -
clone_size: -
j_call: TRBJ2-2
cdr3_nt: TGTGCCAGCAGCTTAAATCCAGGGAACACCGGGGAGCTGTTTTTT
cdr3_aa: CASSLNPGNTGELFF

v_call: TRBV5-1
d_call: -
clone_size: once
j_call: TRBJ2-2
cdr3_nt: TGCGCCAGCAGCTTGGAACCGGCCGGGGAGCTGTTTTTT
cdr3_aa: CASSLEPAGELFF

v_call: TRBV5-4
d_call: -
clone_size: once
j_call: TRBJ2-7
cdr3_nt: TGTGCCAGCAGCTTGGCAGGTTCTTACGAGCAGTACTTC
cdr3_aa: CASSLAGSYEQYF

v_call: TRBV10-3
d_call: TRBD2
clone_size: -
j_call: TRBJ2-3
cdr3_nt: TGTGCCATCAGTGTGCGCGGGGGTGGCACAGATACGCAGTATTTT
cdr3_aa: CAISVRGGGTDTQYF

v_call: TRBV14
d_call: -
clone_size: -
j_call: TRBJ2-7
cdr3_nt: TGTGCCAGCAGCCCGAAAAATCCCTACGAGCAGTACTTC
cdr3_aa: CASSPKNPYEQYF

v_call: TRBV6-5
d_call: TRBD1
clone_size: -
j_call: TRBJ2-7
cdr3_nt: TGTGCCAGCAGTTACGGGGGACAGTCCTACTTC
cdr3_aa: CASSYGGQSYF

v_call: TRBV30
d_call: -
clone_size: -
j_call: TRBJ2-5
cdr3_nt: TGTGCCTGGAGTGTTGGGGAGTGGGGAGAGACCCAGTACTTC
cdr3_aa: CAWSVGEWGETQYF

v_call: TRBV29-1
d_call: -
clone_size: -
j_call: TRBJ2-1
cdr3_nt: TGCAGCGTTGAAGATACCTTTCAGAGCTCCTACAATGAGCAGTTCTTC
cdr3_aa: CSVEDTFQSSYNEQFF

v_call: TRBV7-2
d_call: -
clone_size: -
j_call: TRBJ2-2
cdr3_nt: TGTGCCAGCAGCTTAAGGGCGGGGAACACCGGGGAGCTGTTTTTT
cdr3_aa: CASSLRAGNTGELFF

v_call: TRBV29-1
d_call: TRBD1
clone_size: -
j_call: TRBJ1-5
cdr3_nt: TGCAGCGTTGAAGATCGACAGGGACAGCCCCAGCATTTT
cdr3_aa: CSVEDRQGQPQHF

v_call: TRBV19
d_call: -
clone_size: few
j_call: TRBJ2-7
cdr3_nt: TGTGCCAGTAGTCATGACACGGGGGCGCAGTACTTC
cdr3_aa: CASSHDTGAQYF

v_call: TRBV13
d_call: -
clone_size: -
j_call: TRBJ2-1
cdr3_nt: TGTGCCAGCAGCGTGACTGGCTACAATGAGCAGTTCTTC
cdr3_aa: CASSVTGYNEQFF

v_call: TRBV19
d_call: -
clone_size: once
j_call: TRBJ1-2
cdr3_nt: TGTGCCAGTAGTATCGAGGGGACTAACTATGGCTACACCTTC
cdr3_aa: CASSIEGTNYGYTF

v_call: TRBV4-2
d_call: -
clone_size: few
j_call: TRBJ1-1
cdr3_nt: TGTGCCAGCAGCCACCCGGGACGGGACACTGAAGCTTTCTTT
cdr3_aa: CASSHPGRDTEAFF

v_call: TRBV27
d_call: -
clone_size: -
j_call: TRBJ2-1
cdr3_nt: TGTGCCAGCAGTTTAACCCCGGGACCCGATTCTGAGCAGTTCTTC
cdr3_aa: CASSLTPGPDSEQFF

v_call: TRBV5-6
d_call: TRBD1
clone_size: once
j_call: TRBJ1-2
cdr3_nt: TGTGCCAGCAGCGACCCGGGACAGGGGGTCTATGGCTACACCTTC
cdr3_aa: CASSDPGQGVYGYTF

v_call: TRBV7-2
d_call: TRBD1
clone_size: -
j_call: TRBJ1-1
cdr3_nt: TGTGCCAGCGGACAAACAGGGGCCCAACCTGCTTTCTTT
cdr3_aa: CASGQTGAQPAFF

v_call: TRBV11-2
d_call: -
clone_size: -
j_call: TRBJ2-1
cdr3_nt: TGTGCCAGCAGCTTAAACTACAATGAGCAGTTCTTC
cdr3_aa: CASSLNYNEQFF

v_call: TRBV9
d_call: TRBD2
clone_size: -
j_call: TRBJ2-1
cdr3_nt: TGTGCCAGCAGCGTCGCTAGCGGGGACAACAATGAGCAGTTCTTC
cdr3_aa: CASSVASGDNNEQFF

v_call: TRBV11-2
d_call: TRBD1
clone_size: -
j_call: TRBJ2-7
cdr3_nt: TGTGCCAGCAGCTTTTCAGGGGGCAGTTACGAGCAGTACTTC
cdr3_aa: CASSFSGGSYEQYF

v_call: TRBV5-4
d_call: -
clone_size: -
j_call: TRBJ1-2
cdr3_nt: TGTGCCAGCAGCTTCCGCGGGGCCAGGAATCGGGGCTACACCTTC
cdr3_aa: CASSFRGARNRGYTF

v_call: TRBV7-8
d_call: -
clone_size: -
j_call: TRBJ1-5
cdr3_nt: TGTGCCAGCAGCCCCAGCGGGGCCCAGCCCCAGCATTTT
cdr3_aa: CASSPSGAQPQHF

v_call: TRBV15
d_call: TRBD1
clone_size: -
j_call: TRBJ2-7
cdr3_nt: TGTGCCACCAGCAGTCCTGAGGGGGCCTGGGACGAGCAGTACTTC
cdr3_aa: CATSSPEGAWDEQYF

v_call: TRBV5-1
d_call: TRBD1
clone_size: once
j_call: TRBJ2-1
cdr3_nt: TGCGCCAGCAGCCTCGGGACAGGTAACAATGAGCAGTTCTTC
cdr3_aa: CASSLGTGNNEQFF

v_call: TRBV5-1
d_call: -
clone_size: -
j_call: TRBJ2-7
cdr3_nt: TGCGCCAGCAGCCAAGCCCGGGGGATGACCTACGAGCAGTACTTC
cdr3_aa: CASSQARGMTYEQYF

v_call: TRBV6-5
d_call: TRBD1
clone_size: -
j_call: TRBJ1-1
cdr3_nt: TGTGCCAGCGCGGACAGGTTCCGCACTGAAGCTTTCTTT
cdr3_aa: CASADRFRTEAFF

v_call: TRBV18
d_call: -
clone_size: once
j_call: TRBJ2-2
cdr3_nt: TGTGCCAGCTCACCAGGGGACGGACCCGGGGAGCTGTTTTTT
cdr3_aa: CASSPGDGPGELFF

v_call: TRBV6-5
d_call: -
clone_size: -
j_call: TRBJ1-2
cdr3_nt: TGTGCCAGCAGTTACTCGACCCCGGGTATGCATGGCTACACCTTC
cdr3_aa: CASSYSTPGMHGYTF

v_call: TRBV27
d_call: -
clone_size: -
j_call: TRBJ2-1
cdr3_nt: TGTGCCAGCAGTTTCAACGGGTACAATGAGCAGTTCTTC
cdr3_aa: CASSFNGYNEQFF

v_call: TRBV6-5
d_call: -
clone_size: -
j_call: TRBJ1-1
cdr3_nt: TGTGCCAGCAGTTACTCTCTGGCCCAAAACACTGAAGCTTTCTTT
cdr3_aa: CASSYSLAQNTEAFF

v_call: TRBV7-9
d_call: -
clone_size: -
j_call: TRBJ1-1
cdr3_nt: TGTGCCAGCAGCCTCACTATAGGGGGGGCTGAAGCTTTCTTT
cdr3_aa: CASSLTIGGAEAFF

v_call: TRBV7-2
d_call: TRBD1
clone_size: -
j_call: TRBJ2-7
cdr3_nt: TGTGCCAGCAGCCTACAGGGGAGCTCCTACGAGCAGTACTTC
cdr3_aa: CASSLQGSSYEQYF

v_call: TRBV10-3
d_call: TRBD1
clone_size: -
j_call: TRBJ2-7
cdr3_nt: TGTGCCAGCGGGGACAGGCAAAGCTCCTACGAGCAGTACTTC
cdr3_aa: CASGDRQSSYEQYF

v_call: TRBV6-5
d_call: -
clone_size: -
j_call: TRBJ1-2
cdr3_nt: TGTGCCAGCAGTCCCACAGGGAAGGTCTATGGCTACACCTTC
cdr3_aa: CASSPTGKVYGYTF

v_call: TRBV4-1
d_call: -
clone_size: -
j_call: TRBJ1-2
cdr3_nt: TGCGCCAGCAGTCGAAAAGGGCAGGGGAATATTTTCTATGGCTACACCTTC
cdr3_aa: CASSRKGQGNIFYGYTF

v_call: TRBV9
d_call: -
clone_size: -
j_call: TRBJ1-6
cdr3_nt: TGTGCCAGCAGCCCCGGACCCAACTATAATTCACCCCTCCACTTT
cdr3_aa: CASSPGPNYNSPLHF

v_call: TRBV2
d_call: -
clone_size: -
j_call: TRBJ1-5
cdr3_nt: TGTGCCAGCACTAAGGCGAGGACCATTCAGCCCCAGCATTTT
cdr3_aa: CASTKARTIQPQHF